This entry lists 21 T cell receptor beta chains sequenced from one sample in a study of cytomegalovirus exposure and HLA in healthy donors. PCR employed 60 Vbeta and 13 Jbeta primers. Clones were read by immunoSEQ multiplex PCR, and TCRdb kept only the in-frame ones, dropping some. The data hold 150,000 to 200,000 clones, with about 76% observed a single time. Sequencing was done on a sample of PBMCs. These TCRs come from a woman aged 45-60 years in good health and CMV-seronegative.

A note on this clone: The germline gene is not matched at one end of the junction; a read error may be the cause. The CDR3 bases are TGTGCCAGCAGCCTAACAGGACAGGCTAATTCACCCCTCCACTTT. Protein product: CASSLTGQANSPLHF. The chain has TRBV7-3 and TRBJ1-6; 7 bases map to TRBD1. Germline CDR1 and CDR2: SGHTA and FQGTGA. CDR3 length: 15 amino acids.

This chain connects TRBV5-6 to TRBJ2-2; 9 bases align to TRBD2. The CDR3 runs to 16 residues. CDR1 and CDR2 from the germline V gene are SGHDT and YYEEEE. The V gene end was trimmed by 1 base and the J gene end by 3 bases; junction bases not matched to a gene: 4. DNA of the CDR3: TGTGCCAGCAGCTTGTTGCGGGGGGGCGACACCGGGGAGCTGTTTTTT. This translates into CASSLLRGGDTGELFF. Variable domain in full (rest from reference TRBV5-6 and TRBJ2-2): DAGVTQSPTHLIKTRGQQVTLRCSPKSGHDTVSWYQQALGQGPQFIFQYYEEEERQRGNFPDRFSGHQFPNYSSELNVNALLLGDSALYLCASSLLRGGDTGELFFGEGSRLTVL.

The CDR3 coding sequence is TGTGCCAGCAGGCCGACGACTCTAGCCAAAAACATTCAGTACTTC. Protein: CASRPTTLAKNIQYF. V is TRBV7-2 and J is TRBJ2-4; D remains ambiguous. Trimming removed 6 bases at V and 0 bases at J, with 12 bases between. Germline V gene sequence: CDR1 SGHTA, CDR2 FQGNSA. The CDR3 consists of 15 residues.

This chain uses TRBV28 with TRBJ1-1; D gene ambiguous. V gave up 10 bases and J gave up 3 bases, with 9 bases separating them. Germline CDR1 MDHEN, CDR2 SYDVKM. This CDR3 region has 11 residues. CDR3 nucleotides: TGTGCCACCCGGAGTTACACTGAAGCTTTCTTT. Encoded protein: CATRSYTEAFF.

The chain employs TRBV6-5 and TRBJ2-2; a possible D gene is TRBD2 (6 bases). Germline CDR1 reads MNHEY; CDR2 reads SVGAGI. The CDR3 covers 15 residues. V gave up 5 bases and J gave up 5 bases, with 15 bases separating them. CDR3 in amino acids: CASSGSGRGTGELFF. CDR3 DNA sequence: TGTGCCAGCAGTGGTAGCGGCCGGGGGACCGGGGAGCTGTTTTTT.

The chain links TRBV5-6 to TRBJ1-5; D possibly corresponds to TRBD1 (6 bases). The CDR3 covers 15 residues. CDR1 is SGHDT and CDR2 is YYEEEE in the germline V gene. The germline V and J ends were trimmed by 0 bases and 4 bases, with 11 bases remaining between them. CDR3 region: CASSLGGGRNQPQHF. In nucleotides, the CDR3 is TGTGCCAGCAGCTTGGGGGGGGGCCGAAATCAGCCCCAGCATTTT.

The DNA of the CDR3 is TGTGCCAGCAGAGGACAGGGGGTGAATTCACCCCTCCACTTT. It encodes CASRGQGVNSPLHF. The chain carries TRBV6-5 and TRBJ1-6; 10 bases fit TRBD1. CDR1 is MNHEY and CDR2 is SVGAGI in the germline V gene. This CDR3 has 14 residues. Trimming cost V 6 bases and J 7 bases; bases outside gene matches: 3.

CDR3 protein: CASGPGVQAETQYF. The CDR3 bases are TGTGCTAGTGGGCCAGGGGTTCAGGCAGAGACCCAGTACTTC. The chain employs TRBV12-5 and TRBJ2-5, with D perhaps TRBD1 (6 bases). Germline CDR1 and CDR2: LGHNT and FRNRAP. The CDR3 covers 14 residues. V lost 6 bases, J lost 4 bases, and 15 bases lay in between.

The V call is TRBV6-1, the J call TRBJ2-7; D is perhaps TRBD1 (6 bases). Trimming took off 4 bases at V and 4 bases at J, with 17 bases between the two ends. The CDR3 loop spans 15 amino acids. Germline V CDR1 and CDR2: MNHNS, SASEGT. For the CDR3, the DNA is TGTGCCAGCAGTGTCTTCCGGGACACATTTTACGAGCAGTACTTC. Translated, it gives CASSVFRDTFYEQYF.

The rearrangement links TRBV29-1 to TRBJ2-7, with D possibly being TRBD2 (6 bases). The CDR3 totals 14 residues. V was clipped by 4 bases and J by 7 bases, with 20 bases between them. Looked up from germline, CDR1 is SQVTM and CDR2 is ANQGSEA. The CDR3 sequence: CSVVRGDFSGEQYF. CDR3 DNA sequence: TGCAGCGTTGTGAGAGGGGACTTCTCCGGGGAGCAGTACTTC.

This clone was counted a few times. The V call is TRBV2, the J call TRBJ1-5; D gene uncertain. The CDR3 is made up of 14 amino acids. V was clipped by 5 bases and J by 3 bases, with 11 bases between them. Germline loops: CDR1 SNHLY, CDR2 FYNNEI. The CDR3 DNA reads as TGTGCCAGCAGTAGCGACGGAACCAATCAGCCCCAGCATTTT. Residues: CASSSDGTNQPQHF.

The CDR3 here is CASSISWTGSNEQYF. In nucleotides, the CDR3 is TGTGCCAGTAGTATTTCGTGGACAGGGAGCAACGAGCAGTACTTC. The chain has TRBV19 and TRBJ2-7, with 8 bases matching TRBD1. The CDR3 has 15 amino acids. The V segment lost 3 bases and the J segment 5 bases; nucleotides outside the gene matches: 9. Germline-derived CDR1 and CDR2 are LNHDA and SQIVND (reference sequence).

The chain couples TRBV9 to TRBJ2-1, with 12 nucleotides matching TRBD2. Unmatched junction bases numbered 10, after V lost 4 bases and J lost 8 bases. Germline CDR1 SGDLS, CDR2 YYNGEE. This CDR3 has 16 amino acids. CDR3 loop: CASSFRLAGGPYEQFF. The CDR3 DNA follows: TGTGCCAGCAGCTTTCGTCTAGCGGGAGGGCCCTATGAGCAGTTCTTC.

The V gene is TRBV5-5, the J gene TRBJ1-1, with TRBD1 identical over 8 bases. This CDR3 has 15 residues. Germline lookup yields CDR1 SGHKS and CDR2 YYEKEE (reference sequence). J gave up 1 base and V 2 bases, and 4 bases lay outside the gene matches. CDR3 residues: CASSFLTGGNTEAFF. CDR3 nucleotides: TGTGCCAGCAGCTTCCTAACAGGGGGGAACACTGAAGCTTTCTTT.

This chain links TRBV28 with TRBJ1-1; D call uncertain. This CDR3 has 15 residues. Between the trimmed V and J ends, which lost 3 bases and 7 bases, there was a span of 18 bases. Germline loops: CDR1 MDHEN, CDR2 SYDVKM. The CDR3 protein is CASSFRRGSLSEAFF. CDR3 nucleotides: TGTGCCAGCAGTTTCCGTCGGGGAAGTCTGAGTGAAGCTTTCTTT.

This clone was observed a single time. The chain carries TRBV27 and TRBJ1-2; perhaps TRBD1 as D (6 bases). Germline V gives CDR1 MNHEY, CDR2 SMNVEV (reference sequence). The V gene lost 4 bases and the J gene lost 2 bases, with 14 bases spanning the gap. The CDR3 contains 15 residues. The DNA of the CDR3 is TGTGCCAGCAGTTCGGGCAGGGGTGCGAACTATGGCTACACCTTC. It translates to CASSSGRGANYGYTF.

J is TRBJ2-7 and V is TRBV9; 7 nucleotides agree with TRBD2. Losses at the gene ends were 0 bases for V and 3 bases for J; bases not matched to a gene: 3. The CDR3 runs to 14 residues. Germline V gene data show CDR1 as SGDLS and CDR2 as YYNGEE. The CDR3 here is CASSVGEGSYEQYF. DNA of the CDR3: TGTGCCAGCAGCGTAGGGGAGGGGAGCTACGAGCAGTACTTC.

This clone was detected only a few times. The rearrangement joins TRBV5-1 to TRBJ2-6, with 9 positions matching TRBD1. Looked up from germline, CDR1 is SGHRS and CDR2 is YFSETQ. This CDR3 comprises 18 residues. Unmatched junction bases numbered 11, after V lost 1 base and J lost 6 bases. The CDR3 region is CASSLRSIGQGTANVLTF. CDR3 sequence (DNA): TGCGCCAGCAGCTTGAGATCGATAGGACAGGGGACGGCCAACGTCCTGACTTTC.

The chain recombines TRBV28 with TRBJ1-1; tentatively, D is TRBD1 (5 bases). Germline V gene sequence: CDR1 MDHEN, CDR2 SYDVKM. There are 15 residues in the CDR3. The ends were cut back, 3 bases at V and 2 bases at J, with 13 bases in the middle. The CDR3 bases are TGTGCCAGCAGTTTTCCCCCGGGACTTAACACTGAAGCTTTCTTT. Encoded protein: CASSFPPGLNTEAFF.

This clone has just one count. The chain has TRBV7-9 and TRBJ2-5, with D unclear. Trimming cost V 4 bases and J 2 bases, with 11 bases left between them. Per the germline V gene, CDR1 is SEHNR and CDR2 is FQNEAQ (reference sequence). The CDR3 spans 14 residues. The CDR3 protein is CASSYTADQETQYF. The DNA of the CDR3 is TGTGCCAGCAGCTATACAGCTGATCAAGAGACCCAGTACTTC.

This chain connects TRBV7-3 to TRBJ1-2, with D hard to call. CDR1 and CDR2 (germline): SGHTA, FQGTGA. Trimming shortened V by 5 bases and J by 6 bases, and 16 bases separated the two germline ends. The CDR3 covers 14 residues. The CDR3 DNA is TGTGCCAGCAGCCTCACGGGAGGAGAGGATGGCTACACCTTC. It translates to CASSLTGGEDGYTF.